One sample yielded the 9 T cell receptor beta chains listed below, sequenced in a study of Ad26.COV2.S vaccination and SARS-CoV-2 variants. Assay used: immunoSEQ multiplex PCR; TCRdb lists only in-frame clones, some missing. The sample carries 430,000 or so clones, around 90% recorded once. As for treatment: around 19 received Ad26.COV2.S at low or high dose, single or two shots; about 5 received placebo; per-sample allocation not given. Sampling was done on day 63 after the first vaccine or placebo injection. Specimen: peripheral blood, collected in a trial of Ad26.COV2.S vaccine versus placebo. All receptors come from a person between 18 and 65 years old who received the Ad26.COV2.S COVID-19 vaccine or a placebo.

As to this clone: The sample carries other DNA sequences with the same CDR3. The V gene is TRBV2, the J gene TRBJ1-1; D may be TRBD1 (5 bases). Germline loops: CDR1 SNHLY, CDR2 FYNNEI. CDR3 size: 13 residues. Trimming took off 4 bases at V and 5 bases at J, with 11 bases between the two ends. CDR3 in DNA: TGTGCCAGCAGTGGGCAGGGAAGAACTGAAGCTTTCTTT. Protein sequence: CASSGQGRTEAFF.

The chain links TRBV7-9 to TRBJ2-2; 10 bases are shared with TRBD2. The CDR3 has 18 residues. The junction had 14 bases not matched to a gene; V was cut back by 5 bases and J by 5 bases. Germline loops: CDR1 SEHNR, CDR2 FQNEAQ (reference sequence). The CDR3 DNA sequence: TGTGCCAGCAGCCCGCTAGCGGGAGACTATGTTGTAACCGGGGAGCTGTTTTTT. It specifies CASSPLAGDYVVTGELFF.

The chain employs TRBV28 and TRBJ2-3; TRBD1 matches at 9 bases. From germline, CDR1 is MDHEN and CDR2 SYDVKM. Germline trimming cut 3 bases from V and 10 bases from J; bases unmatched to any gene: 17. The CDR3 contains 17 residues. The CDR3 region has the DNA TGTGCCAGCAGTTTCACGGGGGTCCCGGGACAGGGTGATGCGCAGTATTTT. Protein sequence: CASSFTGVPGQGDAQYF.

The chain has TRBV13 and TRBJ1-1, with 7 nucleotides matching TRBD1. The CDR3 consists of 15 residues. With V trimmed by 2 bases and J by 10 bases, 13 bases remained unmatched. Germline V gene data show CDR1 as PRHDT and CDR2 as FYEKMQ (reference sequence). The CDR3 DNA reads TGTGCCAGCAGCTTACGAGGGGGACAGCTAAAGGGAGCTTTCTTT. This sequence encodes CASSLRGGQLKGAFF.

This clone was seen a single time. This sequence joins TRBV30 and TRBJ2-5, with no clear D. The CDR3 contains 12 residues. V was cut by 0 bases and J by 2 bases, with 4 bases left in between. Per germline, CDR1 GTSNPN and CDR2 SVGIG (reference sequence). CDR3 amino acids: CAWSVNQETQYF. For the CDR3, the DNA is TGTGCCTGGAGTGTAAATCAAGAGACCCAGTACTTC.

J is TRBJ1-1 and V is TRBV6-5; the D gene is possibly TRBD1 (5 bases). This CDR3 region has 15 residues. Trimming removed 2 bases from V and 4 bases from J, with 14 bases in between. Germline CDR1 and CDR2: MNHEY and SVGAGI. CDR3 sequence (DNA): TGTGCCAGCAGTTACAGCAGCAGGGTTGGCACTGAAGCTTTCTTT. Its protein product is CASSYSSRVGTEAFF.

This chain joins TRBV9 and TRBJ2-1, with TRBD2 matching 10 bases. The CDR3 contains 16 residues. The V and J ends lost 4 bases and 7 bases, in that order; junction bases with no gene match: 11. The V gene's germline CDR1 is SGDLS and CDR2 YYNGEE. CDR3 sequence: CASSRGRLAGVNEQFF. Here the CDR3 DNA reads TGTGCCAGCAGCAGGGGTAGGCTAGCGGGAGTTAATGAGCAGTTCTTC.

The chain carries TRBV5-4 and TRBJ1-4; 9 bases are a match to TRBD1. Trimming took 4 bases from V and 0 from J; bases not matched to a gene: 10. Looked up from germline, CDR1 is SGHNT and CDR2 is YYREEE (reference sequence). The CDR3 totals 18 residues. CDR3 sequence: CASSRQRDRESTNEKLFF. CDR3 coding DNA: TGTGCCAGCAGCCGACAAAGGGACAGGGAATCAACTAATGAAAAACTGTTTTTT. The entire variable domain, with the rest obtained from reference TRBV5-4 and TRBJ1-4, is as follows: ETGVTQSPTHLIKTRGQQVTLRCSSQSGHNTVSWYQQALGQGPQFIFQYYREEENGRGNFPPRFSGLQFPNYSSELNVNALELDDSALYLCASSRQRDRESTNEKLFFGSGTQLSVL.

This clone was seen just once. The gene calls are TRBV2 and TRBJ2-1, with 13 bases fitting TRBD2. The CDR3 is 16 residues long. The germline gives CDR1 SNHLY, CDR2 FYNNEI. V lost 6 bases and J lost 9; bases outside the gene matches: 11. The chain's CDR3 is CASSSEGLAGISEQFF. In DNA form, the CDR3 reads TGTGCCAGCAGCTCGGAGGGACTAGCGGGAATAAGTGAGCAGTTCTTC.